This T cell receptor (beta chain) was captured in a study of blood T cell repertoires in COVID-19. Study-wide context: Samples of COVID-19 (acute and convalescent) were obtained from the United States, Italy and Spain. The cDNA or gDNA used as material had been derived from T cells, B-cell-depleted T cells, or PBMCs.

V was clipped by 1 base and J by 2 bases; unmatched bases: 11. This CDR3 spans 18 amino acids. CDR1 LGHDT and CDR2 YNNKEL come from the germline V gene (reference sequence). Clones were sequenced by immunoSEQ multiplex PCR, and TCRdb holds only the in-frame ones, with some missing. The repertoire holds about 310,000 clones, with about nine tenths as singletons. This rearrangement joins TRBV3-1 (or the pseudogene TRBV3-2) to TRBJ2-7; 10 bases align to TRBD1. The sample was peripheral blood. The TCR sequence derives from a man between 18 and 35 years old with active or convalescent COVID-19. The CDR3: CASSQVKGQGLRTYEQYF. The CDR3 DNA reads TGTGCCAGCAGCCAAGTTAAGGGACAGGGGTTAAGGACCTACGAGCAGTACTTC.